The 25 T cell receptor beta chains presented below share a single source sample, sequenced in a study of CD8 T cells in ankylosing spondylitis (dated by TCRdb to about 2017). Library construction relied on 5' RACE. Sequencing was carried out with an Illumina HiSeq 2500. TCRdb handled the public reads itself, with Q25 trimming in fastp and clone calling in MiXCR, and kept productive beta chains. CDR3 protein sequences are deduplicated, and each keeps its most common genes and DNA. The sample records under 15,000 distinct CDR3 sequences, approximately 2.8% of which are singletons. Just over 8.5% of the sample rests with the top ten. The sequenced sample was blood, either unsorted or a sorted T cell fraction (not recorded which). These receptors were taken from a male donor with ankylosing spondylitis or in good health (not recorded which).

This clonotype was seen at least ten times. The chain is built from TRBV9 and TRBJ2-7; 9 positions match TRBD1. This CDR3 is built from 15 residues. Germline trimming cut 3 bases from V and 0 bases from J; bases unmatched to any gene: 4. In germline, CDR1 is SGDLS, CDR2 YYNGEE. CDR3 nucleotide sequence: TGTGCCAGCAGCGGGGGACAGGGCGACTCCTACGAGCAGTACTTC. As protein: CASSGGQGDSYEQYF.

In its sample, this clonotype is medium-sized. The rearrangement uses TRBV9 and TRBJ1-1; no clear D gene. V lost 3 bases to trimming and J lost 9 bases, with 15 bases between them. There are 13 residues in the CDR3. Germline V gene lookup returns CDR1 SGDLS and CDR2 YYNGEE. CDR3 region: CASSAQTGEKAFF. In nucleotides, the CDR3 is TGTGCCAGCAGCGCCCAAACGGGCGAGAAAGCTTTCTTT.

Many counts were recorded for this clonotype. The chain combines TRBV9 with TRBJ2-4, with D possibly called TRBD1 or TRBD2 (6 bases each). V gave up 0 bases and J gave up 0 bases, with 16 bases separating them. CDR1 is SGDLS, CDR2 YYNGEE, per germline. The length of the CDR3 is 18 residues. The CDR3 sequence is CASSVESGWGAAKNIQYF. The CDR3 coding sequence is TGTGCCAGCAGCGTAGAATCGGGGTGGGGGGCAGCCAAAAACATTCAGTACTTC.

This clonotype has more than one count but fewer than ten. CDR3 residues: CASSSPGDQETQYF. The CDR3 DNA reads as TGTGCCAGCAGCTCTCCGGGAGACCAAGAGACCCAGTACTTC. The V call is TRBV9, the J call TRBJ2-5; weak D call: TRBD2 (6 bases). This CDR3 contains 14 residues. Per the germline V gene, CDR1 is SGDLS and CDR2 is YYNGEE. V was shortened by 4 bases and J by 0 bases, with 10 bases between the two germline ends.

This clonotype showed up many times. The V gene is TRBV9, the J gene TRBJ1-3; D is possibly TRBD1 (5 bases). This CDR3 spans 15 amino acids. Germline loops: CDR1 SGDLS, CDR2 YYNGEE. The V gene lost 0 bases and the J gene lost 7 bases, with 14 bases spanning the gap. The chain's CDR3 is CASSVAEGLGNTIYF. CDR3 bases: TGTGCCAGCAGCGTAGCGGAGGGGCTGGGTAACACCATATATTTT.

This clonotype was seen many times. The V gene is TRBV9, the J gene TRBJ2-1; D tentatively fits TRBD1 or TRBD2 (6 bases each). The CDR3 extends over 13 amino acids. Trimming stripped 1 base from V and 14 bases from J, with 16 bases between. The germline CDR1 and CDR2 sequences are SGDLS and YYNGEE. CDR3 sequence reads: CASSVLSGAEEFF. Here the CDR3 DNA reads TGTGCCAGCAGCGTACTTTCGGGGGCGGAGGAGTTCTTC.

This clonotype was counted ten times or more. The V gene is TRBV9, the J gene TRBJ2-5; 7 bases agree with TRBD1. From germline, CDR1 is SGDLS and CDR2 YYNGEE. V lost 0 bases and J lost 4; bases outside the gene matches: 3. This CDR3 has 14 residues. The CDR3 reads CASSVGQGSETQYF. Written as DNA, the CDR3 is TGTGCCAGCAGCGTAGGACAGGGCTCAGAGACCCAGTACTTC.

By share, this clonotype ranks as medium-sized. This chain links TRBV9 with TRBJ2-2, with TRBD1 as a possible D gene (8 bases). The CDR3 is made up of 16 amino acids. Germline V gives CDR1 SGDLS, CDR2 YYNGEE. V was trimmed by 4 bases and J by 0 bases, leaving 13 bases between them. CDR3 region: CASSYRGGPNTGELFF. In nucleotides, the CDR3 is TGTGCCAGCAGCTACAGGGGGGGCCCGAACACCGGGGAGCTGTTTTTT.

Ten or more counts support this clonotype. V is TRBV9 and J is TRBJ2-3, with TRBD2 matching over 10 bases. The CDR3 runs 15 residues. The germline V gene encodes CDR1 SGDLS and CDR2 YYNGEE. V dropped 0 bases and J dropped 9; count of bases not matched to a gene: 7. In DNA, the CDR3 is TGTGCCAGCAGCGTAGAAAGCGGGAGGGCCGGGACGCAGTATTTT. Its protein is CASSVESGRAGTQYF.

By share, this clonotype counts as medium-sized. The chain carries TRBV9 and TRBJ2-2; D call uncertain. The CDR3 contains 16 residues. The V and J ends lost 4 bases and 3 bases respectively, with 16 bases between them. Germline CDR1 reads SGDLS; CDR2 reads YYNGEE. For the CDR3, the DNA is TGTGCCAGCAGCCCCCGGGCTAGTGGGCACACCGGGGAGCTGTTTTTT. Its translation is CASSPRASGHTGELFF.

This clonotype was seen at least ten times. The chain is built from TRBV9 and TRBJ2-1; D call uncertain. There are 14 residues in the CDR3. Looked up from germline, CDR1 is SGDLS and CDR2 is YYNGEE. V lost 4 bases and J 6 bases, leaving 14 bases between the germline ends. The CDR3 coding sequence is TGTGCCAGCAGCCTATCCCGGGTTAGCAATGAGCAGTTCTTC. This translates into CASSLSRVSNEQFF.

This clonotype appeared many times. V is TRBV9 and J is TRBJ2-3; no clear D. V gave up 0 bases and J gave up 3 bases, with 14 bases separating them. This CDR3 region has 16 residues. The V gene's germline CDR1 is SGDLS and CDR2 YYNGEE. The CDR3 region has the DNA TGTGCCAGCAGCGTAGAATTGAGAGGCCCAACAGATACGCAGTATTTT. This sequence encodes CASSVELRGPTDTQYF.

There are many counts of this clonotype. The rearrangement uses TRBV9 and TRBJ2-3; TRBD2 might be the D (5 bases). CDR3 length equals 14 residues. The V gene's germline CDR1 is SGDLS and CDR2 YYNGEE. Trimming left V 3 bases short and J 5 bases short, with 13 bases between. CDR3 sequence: CASSALLGKDTQYF. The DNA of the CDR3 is TGTGCCAGCAGCGCCCTACTAGGGAAAGATACGCAGTATTTT.

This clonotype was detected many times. Here the CDR3 reads CASSFTDSNTGELFF. CDR3 coding DNA: TGTGCCAGCAGCTTTACGGACAGCAACACCGGGGAGCTGTTTTTT. This rearrangement joins TRBV9 to TRBJ2-2, with D maybe TRBD1 (6 bases). Trimming removed 4 bases from V and 2 bases from J, with 12 bases in between. CDR1 and CDR2 (germline): SGDLS, YYNGEE. This CDR3 spans 15 amino acids. Complete variable domain (other parts from reference TRBV9 and TRBJ2-2): DSGVTQTPKHLITATGQRVTLRCSPRSGDLSVYWYQQSLDQGLQFLIQYYNGEERAKGNILERFSAQQFPDLHSELNLSSLELGDSALYFCASSFTDSNTGELFFGEGSRLTVL.

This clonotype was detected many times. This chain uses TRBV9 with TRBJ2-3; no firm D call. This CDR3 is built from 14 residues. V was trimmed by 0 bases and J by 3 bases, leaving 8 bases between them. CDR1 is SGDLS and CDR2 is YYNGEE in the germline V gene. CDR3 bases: TGTGCCAGCAGCGTAGCTAGAAGGACAGATACGCAGTATTTT. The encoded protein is CASSVARRTDTQYF.

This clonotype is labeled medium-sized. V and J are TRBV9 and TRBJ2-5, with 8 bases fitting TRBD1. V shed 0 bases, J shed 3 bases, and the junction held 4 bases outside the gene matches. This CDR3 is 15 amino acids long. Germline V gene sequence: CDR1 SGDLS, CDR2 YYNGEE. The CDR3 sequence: CASSVGGQVEETQYF. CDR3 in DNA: TGTGCCAGCAGCGTAGGGGGACAGGTGGAAGAGACCCAGTACTTC. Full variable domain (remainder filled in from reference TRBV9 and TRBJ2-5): DSGVTQTPKHLITATGQRVTLRCSPRSGDLSVYWYQQSLDQGLQFLIQYYNGEERAKGNILERFSAQQFPDLHSELNLSSLELGDSALYFCASSVGGQVEETQYFGPGTRLLVL.

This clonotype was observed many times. CDR3 sequence (DNA): TGTGCCAGCAGCCTTCAGGGATATGAGCAGTTCTTC. This codes for CASSLQGYEQFF. The rearrangement joins TRBV9 to TRBJ2-1, with a weak D call TRBD1 (5 bases). CDR3 length equals 12 residues. V gave up 4 bases and J gave up 8 bases, with 10 bases separating them. Germline-derived CDR1 and CDR2 are SGDLS and YYNGEE.

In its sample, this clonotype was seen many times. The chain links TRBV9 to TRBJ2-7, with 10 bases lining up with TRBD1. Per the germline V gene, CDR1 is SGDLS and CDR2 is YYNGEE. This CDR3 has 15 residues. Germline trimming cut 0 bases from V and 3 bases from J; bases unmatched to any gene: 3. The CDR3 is CASSVGGTGDYEQYF. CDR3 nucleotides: TGTGCCAGCAGCGTAGGAGGGACAGGGGACTACGAGCAGTACTTC. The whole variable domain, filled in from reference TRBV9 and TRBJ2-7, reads DSGVTQTPKHLITATGQRVTLRCSPRSGDLSVYWYQQSLDQGLQFLIQYYNGEERAKGNILERFSAQQFPDLHSELNLSSLELGDSALYFCASSVGGTGDYEQYFGPGTRLTVT.

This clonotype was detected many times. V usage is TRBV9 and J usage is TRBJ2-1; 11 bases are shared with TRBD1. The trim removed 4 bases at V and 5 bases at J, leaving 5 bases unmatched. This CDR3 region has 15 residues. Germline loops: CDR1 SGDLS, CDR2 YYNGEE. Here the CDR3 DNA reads TGTGCCAGCAGCTCTAGGACAGGGGGCCACAATGAGCAGTTCTTC. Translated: CASSSRTGGHNEQFF.

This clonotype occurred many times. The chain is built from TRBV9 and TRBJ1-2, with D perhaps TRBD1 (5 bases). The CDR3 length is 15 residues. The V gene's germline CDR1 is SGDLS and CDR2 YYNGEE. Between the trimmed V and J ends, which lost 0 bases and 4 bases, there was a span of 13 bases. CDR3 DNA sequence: TGTGCCAGCAGCGTAGGTAGTGGGGCCGCCTATGGCTACACCTTC. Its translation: CASSVGSGAAYGYTF.

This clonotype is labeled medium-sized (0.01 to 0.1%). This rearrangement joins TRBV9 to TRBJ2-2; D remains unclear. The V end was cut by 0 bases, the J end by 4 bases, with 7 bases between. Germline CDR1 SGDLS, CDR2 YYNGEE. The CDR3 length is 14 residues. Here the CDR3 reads CASSVAVVTGELFF. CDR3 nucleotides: TGTGCCAGCAGCGTAGCCGTAGTCACCGGGGAGCTGTTTTTT.

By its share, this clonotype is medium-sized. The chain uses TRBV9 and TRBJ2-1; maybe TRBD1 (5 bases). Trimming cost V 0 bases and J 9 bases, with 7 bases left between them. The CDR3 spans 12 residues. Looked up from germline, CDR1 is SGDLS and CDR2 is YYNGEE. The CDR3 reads CASSVERGEQFF. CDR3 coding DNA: TGTGCCAGCAGCGTAGAAAGGGGTGAGCAGTTCTTC. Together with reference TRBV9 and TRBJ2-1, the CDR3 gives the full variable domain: DSGVTQTPKHLITATGQRVTLRCSPRSGDLSVYWYQQSLDQGLQFLIQYYNGEERAKGNILERFSAQQFPDLHSELNLSSLELGDSALYFCASSVERGEQFFGPGTRLTVL.

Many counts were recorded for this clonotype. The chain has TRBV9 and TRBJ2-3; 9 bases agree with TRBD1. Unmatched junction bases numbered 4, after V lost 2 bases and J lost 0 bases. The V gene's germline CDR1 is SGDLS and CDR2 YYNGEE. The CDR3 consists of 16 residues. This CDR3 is CASSVRQGGSTDTQYF. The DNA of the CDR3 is TGTGCCAGCAGCGTTCGACAGGGGGGGAGCACAGATACGCAGTATTTT.

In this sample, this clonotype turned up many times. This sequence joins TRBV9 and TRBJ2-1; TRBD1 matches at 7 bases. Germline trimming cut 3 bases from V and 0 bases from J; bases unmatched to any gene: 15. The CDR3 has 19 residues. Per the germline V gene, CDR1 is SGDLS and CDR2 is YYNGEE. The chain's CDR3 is CASSGTGTAYRSSYNEQFF. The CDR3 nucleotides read TGTGCCAGCAGCGGTACCGGGACAGCGTATCGGAGCTCCTACAATGAGCAGTTCTTC.

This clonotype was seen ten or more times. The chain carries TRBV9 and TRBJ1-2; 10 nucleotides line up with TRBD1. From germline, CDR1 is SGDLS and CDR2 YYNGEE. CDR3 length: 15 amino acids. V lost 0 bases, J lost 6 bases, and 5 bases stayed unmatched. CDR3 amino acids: CASSVEGQGVNGYTF. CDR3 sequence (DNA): TGTGCCAGCAGCGTAGAAGGACAGGGGGTGAATGGCTACACCTTC.